Below are 27 T cell receptor beta chains sequenced from a single sample in a study of T cell responses to AZD1222 COVID-19 vaccine. Only in-frame clones appear in the TCRdb table, and some are missing; sequencing was by immunoSEQ multiplex PCR. Here the sample spans over 120,000 clones, 90% to 95% being singletons. The starting material was peripheral blood, obtained on day 0 of AZD1222 vaccination. These receptors were collected from an adult in good health.

This chain links TRBV5-1 with TRBJ1-1; 9 positions agree with TRBD1. Germline V gene sequence: CDR1 SGHRS, CDR2 YFSETQ. V trimming: 0 bases; J trimming: 1 base; junction bases outside the gene matches: 7. The CDR3 is 17 residues long. CDR3 sequence (DNA): TGCGCCAGCAGCTTGGTGGACAGGGGAAATGGGAACACTGAAGCTTTCTTT. Translating it yields CASSLVDRGNGNTEAFF.

DNA for the CDR3: TGCGCCAGCAGCCAATTAACAGGGACCTATGGCTACACCTTC. Its translation: CASSQLTGTYGYTF. The chain carries TRBV4-3 and TRBJ1-2, with D possibly matching TRBD1 (6 bases). The germline V gene encodes CDR1 LGHNA and CDR2 YSLEER. CDR3 length equals 14 residues. V was pared by 2 bases and J by 4 bases, with 11 bases between.

J is TRBJ2-7 and V is TRBV30, with a tentative D call TRBD1 (6 bases). V shed 1 base and J shed 6 bases, with 22 bases lying between them. The germline gives CDR1 GTSNPN, CDR2 SVGIG (reference sequence). The CDR3 runs 16 residues. CDR3 protein: CAWSGRGVGAPIEQYF. For the CDR3, the DNA is TGTGCCTGGAGTGGCCGGGGAGTGGGGGCGCCCATCGAGCAGTACTTC.

The chain is built from TRBV5-1 and TRBJ1-1; tentative D call: TRBD1 (5 bases). This CDR3 spans 15 amino acids. In germline, CDR1 is SGHRS, CDR2 YFSETQ. Trimming pared 1 base from V and 1 base from J, leaving 11 bases between. The CDR3 loop is CASSLRQGTNTEAFF. Here the CDR3 DNA reads TGCGCCAGCAGCTTGAGGCAGGGAACGAACACTGAAGCTTTCTTT.

This chain's CDR3 is CASSLGGFDEKLFF. In DNA form, the CDR3 reads TGCGCCAGCAGCTTGGGCGGTTTTGATGAAAAACTGTTTTTT. This chain joins TRBV5-1 and TRBJ1-4; unclear D gene. Between the trimmed V and J ends, which lost 0 bases and 6 bases, there was a span of 9 bases. The CDR3 consists of 14 residues. CDR1 and CDR2 (germline): SGHRS, YFSETQ.

This clone was observed a handful of times. The chain carries TRBV6-5 and TRBJ2-2; D may be TRBD2 (6 bases). V shed 7 bases and J shed 5 bases, with 17 bases lying between them. This CDR3 has 15 residues. Germline CDR1 and CDR2: MNHEY and SVGAGI. The CDR3 nucleotides read TGTGCCAGCATCGGAGGGTCGGGAGAGACCGGGGAGCTGTTTTTT. Amino acid sequence: CASIGGSGETGELFF.

The rearrangement joins TRBV28 to TRBJ2-3; no firm D call. Trimming stripped 6 bases from V and 6 bases from J, with 16 bases between. This CDR3 region has 14 residues. Germline-derived CDR1 and CDR2 are MDHEN and SYDVKM. The CDR3 protein is CASSLIARMDTQYF. CDR3 sequence (DNA): TGTGCCAGCAGCCTAATCGCCCGAATGGATACGCAGTATTTT.

The chain uses TRBV27 and TRBJ2-2, with 8 positions matching TRBD1. Germline CDR1 and CDR2: MNHEY and SMNVEV (reference sequence). After removal of 3 bases from V and 7 bases from J, the junction contained 13 bases not matched to a gene. CDR3 length: 17 amino acids. CDR3 residues: CASSLGRQGASGGELFF. The CDR3 coding sequence is TGTGCCAGCAGTTTGGGTCGGCAGGGGGCTAGTGGCGGGGAGCTGTTTTTT.

The chain combines TRBV6-5 with TRBJ2-4; the match to TRBD1 covers 7 bases. The germline CDR1 and CDR2 sequences are MNHEY and SVGAGI. The CDR3 consists of 14 residues. V dropped 6 bases and J dropped 1; count of bases not matched to a gene: 3. The CDR3 reads CASRGTAAKNIQYF. CDR3 coding DNA: TGTGCCAGCAGGGGGACAGCGGCCAAAAACATTCAGTACTTC.

CDR3 amino acids: CASRSYGPHNEQFF. DNA of the CDR3: TGTGCCAGCAGGAGTTACGGGCCTCACAATGAGCAGTTCTTC. This chain links TRBV3-1 (or the pseudogene TRBV3-2) with TRBJ2-1, with D uncertain. Trimming shortened V by 6 bases and J by 5 bases, and 14 bases separated the two germline ends. The CDR3 spans 14 residues. Germline loops: CDR1 LGHDT, CDR2 YNNKEL (reference sequence).

CDR3 nucleotide sequence: TGCGCCAGCAGCCCGGCACAGGGGGCCTCTGGGGCCAACGTCCTGACTTTC. Translating it yields CASSPAQGASGANVLTF. V usage is TRBV5-1 and J usage is TRBJ2-6; 9 positions agree with TRBD1. The CDR3 length is 17 residues. Per germline, CDR1 SGHRS and CDR2 YFSETQ. The ends lost 4 bases at V and 0 bases at J; junction bases unmatched: 5. Using reference TRBV5-1 and TRBJ2-6 for the parts outside the CDR3, the full variable domain is KAGVTQTPRYLIKTRGQQVTLSCSPISGHRSVSWYQQTPGQGLQFLFEYFSETQRNKGNFPGRFSGRQFSNSRSEMNVSTLELGDSALYLCASSPAQGASGANVLTFGAGSRLTVL.

The gene calls are TRBV11-3 and TRBJ2-1; 10 bases line up with TRBD2. This CDR3 is 15 amino acids long. Germline CDR1 SGHNT, CDR2 YENEEA. The V gene end was trimmed by 4 bases and the J gene end by 8 bases; junction bases not matched to a gene: 8. CDR3 nucleotides: TGTGCCAGCAGCTCCCGTAGCGGGAGGTTTGATGAGCAGTTCTTC. Protein: CASSSRSGRFDEQFF.

This clone was found once. The chain carries TRBV28 and TRBJ2-7; D perhaps matches TRBD2 (6 bases). V was shortened by 7 bases and J by 0 bases, with 16 bases between the two germline ends. CDR3 length: 15 amino acids. CDR1 MDHEN and CDR2 SYDVKM come from the germline V gene. The CDR3 loop reads CASTFTSSPSYEQYF. Here the CDR3 DNA reads TGTGCCAGCACATTTACTAGCTCCCCCTCCTACGAGCAGTACTTC.

This chain uses TRBV30 with TRBJ2-2, with D perhaps matching TRBD2 (6 bases). The V end lost 8 bases, the J end lost 5 bases, and 12 bases lay between the germline ends. Per germline, CDR1 GTSNPN and CDR2 SVGIG (reference sequence). This CDR3 spans 12 amino acids. The CDR3 nucleotides are TGTGCCACTCCCCGGGGGACCGGGGAGCTGTTTTTT. As protein: CATPRGTGELFF.

The chain carries TRBV13 and TRBJ2-7, with 7 bases fitting TRBD1. Looked up from germline, CDR1 is PRHDT and CDR2 is FYEKMQ (reference sequence). The CDR3 is 13 residues long. Trimming at V came to 5 bases and at J to 3 bases, leaving 4 bases not matched to a gene. CDR3 coding DNA: TGTGCCAGCAGCCGGGGACAGCACTACGAGCAGTACTTC. Residues: CASSRGQHYEQYF.

The rearrangement links TRBV15 to TRBJ1-2; D might be TRBD1 (6 bases). V shed 7 bases and J shed 3 bases, with 12 bases lying between them. Germline V gene sequence: CDR1 LNHNV, CDR2 YYDKDF (reference sequence). This CDR3 contains 13 residues. The CDR3 loop reads CATKGGGHYGYTF. CDR3 nucleotide sequence: TGTGCCACCAAGGGAGGGGGACACTATGGCTACACCTTC.

The chain couples TRBV6-2 or TRBV6-3 to TRBJ2-3; 10 bases match TRBD2. The CDR3 length is 16 residues. The germline V gene has CDR1 MNHEY and CDR2 SVGEGT. Losses at the gene ends were 4 bases for V and 4 bases for J; bases not matched to a gene: 8. CDR3 bases: TGTGCCAGCAGTTGGCCAGCGGGAGGGTTCGCAGATACGCAGTATTTT. It encodes CASSWPAGGFADTQYF.

CDR3 in amino acids: CATSFPSGRYGYTF. CDR3 nucleotide sequence: TGTGCCACCTCGTTCCCCTCGGGGCGCTATGGCTACACCTTC. This chain joins TRBV19 and TRBJ1-2; maybe TRBD1 (5 bases). The CDR3 contains 14 residues. From germline, CDR1 is LNHDA and CDR2 SQIVND (reference sequence). The germline V and J ends were trimmed by 10 bases and 4 bases, with 19 bases remaining between them. Supplemented by reference TRBV19 and TRBJ1-2, the full variable domain reads DGGITQSPKYLFRKEGQNVTLSCEQNLNHDAMYWYRQDPGQGLRLIYYSQIVNDFQKGDIAEGYSVSREKKESFPLTVTSAQKNPTAFYLCATSFPSGRYGYTFGSGTRLTVV.

The rearrangement links TRBV30 to TRBJ2-5, with TRBD2 identical over 14 bases. The V gene end was trimmed by 3 bases and the J gene end by 5 bases; junction bases not matched to a gene: 8. This CDR3 region has 16 residues. Germline V lookup: CDR1 GTSNPN, CDR2 SVGIG (reference sequence). The CDR3 sequence is CAWRMGLAGVRETQYF. For the CDR3, the DNA is TGTGCCTGGAGGATGGGACTAGCGGGAGTGCGGGAGACCCAGTACTTC.

CDR3 sequence (DNA): TGCAGCGTTGATGGTTATTCGGGACAGAAGAACACTGAAGCTTTCTTT. Protein sequence: CSVDGYSGQKNTEAFF. The gene calls are TRBV29-1 and TRBJ1-1; TRBD1 matches at 7 bases. This CDR3 contains 16 residues. The V and J ends lost 3 bases and 1 base, in that order; junction bases with no gene match: 11. CDR1 and CDR2 from the germline V gene are SQVTM and ANQGSEA.

This rearrangement joins TRBV27 to TRBJ2-7; either TRBD1 or TRBD2 may supply D (5 bases each). The germline CDR1 and CDR2 sequences are MNHEY and SMNVEV (reference sequence). CDR3 length: 13 residues. Trimming cost V 3 bases and J 7 bases, with 13 bases left between them. The chain's CDR3 is CASSFRGWGEQYF. DNA for the CDR3: TGTGCCAGCAGTTTCCGTGGGTGGGGGGAGCAGTACTTC.

V is TRBV19 and J is TRBJ1-2; 7 bases align to TRBD1. Germline lookup yields CDR1 LNHDA and CDR2 SQIVND (reference sequence). J was trimmed by 8 bases and V by 3 bases; bases with no gene match: 9. This CDR3 contains 14 residues. CDR3 in amino acids: CASSIPQGGSGYTF. The DNA of the CDR3 is TGTGCCAGTAGTATTCCGCAGGGGGGGAGCGGCTACACCTTC.

This chain uses TRBV5-1 with TRBJ2-2; 10 bases fit TRBD2. This CDR3 region has 15 residues. V dropped 2 bases and J dropped 3; count of bases not matched to a gene: 1. In germline, CDR1 is SGHRS, CDR2 YFSETQ. The CDR3 DNA is TGCGCCAGCAGCTTAGCGGGAGGGGACACCGGGGAGCTGTTTTTT. Its protein is CASSLAGGDTGELFF. Variable domain in full (rest from reference TRBV5-1 and TRBJ2-2): KAGVTQTPRYLIKTRGQQVTLSCSPISGHRSVSWYQQTPGQGLQFLFEYFSETQRNKGNFPGRFSGRQFSNSRSEMNVSTLELGDSALYLCASSLAGGDTGELFFGEGSRLTVL.

The genes are TRBV6-5 and TRBJ2-2, with 8 bases matching TRBD1. Germline trimming cut 7 bases from V and 12 bases from J; bases unmatched to any gene: 4. The CDR3 runs to 11 residues. Per germline, CDR1 MNHEY and CDR2 SVGAGI. The CDR3 protein is CASNGQGKLFF. The CDR3 region has the DNA TGTGCCAGCAATGGACAGGGAAAGCTGTTTTTT.

V usage is TRBV19 and J usage is TRBJ2-1, with 12 bases matching TRBD2. V shed 7 bases, J shed 4 bases, and the junction held 2 bases outside the gene matches. CDR1 and CDR2 (germline): LNHDA, SQIVND (reference sequence). The CDR3 consists of 14 residues. The CDR3 bases are TGTGCCAGTAAGGGGACTAGCGGGTACAATGAGCAGTTCTTC. Its protein is CASKGTSGYNEQFF.

Turning to this clone: Other DNA sequences from this sample encode an identical CDR3 as well. The CDR3 region has the DNA TGTGCCAGTAGCCGGACTAGCTACGAGCAGTACTTC. Translating it yields CASSRTSYEQYF. The chain employs TRBV19 and TRBJ2-7; 7 nucleotides match TRBD2. The CDR3 spans 12 residues. V dropped 6 bases and J dropped 3; count of bases not matched to a gene: 2. Germline V CDR1 and CDR2: LNHDA, SQIVND (reference sequence).

This chain joins TRBV5-1 and TRBJ1-2; D is perhaps TRBD1 (6 bases). This CDR3 is built from 15 residues. Germline CDR1 SGHRS, CDR2 YFSETQ. Trimming took off 0 bases at V and 2 bases at J, with 11 bases between the two ends. The CDR3 sequence: CASSLDGGANYGYTF. CDR3 DNA: TGCGCCAGCAGCTTGGACGGGGGCGCAAACTATGGCTACACCTTC.